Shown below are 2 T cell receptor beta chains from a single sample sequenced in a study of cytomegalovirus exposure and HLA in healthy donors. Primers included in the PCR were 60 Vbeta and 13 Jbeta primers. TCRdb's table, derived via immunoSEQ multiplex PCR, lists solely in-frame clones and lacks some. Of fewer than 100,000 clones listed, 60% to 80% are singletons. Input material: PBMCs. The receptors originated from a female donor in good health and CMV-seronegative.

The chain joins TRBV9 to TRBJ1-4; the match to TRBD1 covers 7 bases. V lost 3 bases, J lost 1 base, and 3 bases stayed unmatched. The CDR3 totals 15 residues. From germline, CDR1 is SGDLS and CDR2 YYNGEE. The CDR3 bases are TGTGCCAGCAGCGGACAGGGTGGAACTAATGAAAAACTGTTTTTT. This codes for CASSGQGGTNEKLFF.

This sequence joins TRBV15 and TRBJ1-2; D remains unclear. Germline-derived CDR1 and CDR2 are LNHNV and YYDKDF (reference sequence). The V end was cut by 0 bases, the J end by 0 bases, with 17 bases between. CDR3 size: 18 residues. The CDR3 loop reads CATSRDRWVGRSNYGYTF. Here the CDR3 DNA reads TGTGCCACCAGCAGAGATCGATGGGTCGGCAGGTCTAACTATGGCTACACCTTC.